This TCR beta chain was recovered during a study of cytomegalovirus exposure and HLA in healthy donors. Whole-study context: Some 85 million unique TCRs from HLA-typed donors were held in an early data release. Study-wide findings and caveats: Most CMV-associated TCR beta chains appeared HLA-restricted in a later analysis.

Notes on this clone: The antigen remains undetermined.

PCR primers comprised 60 Vbeta and 13 Jbeta primers. Clones were sequenced by immunoSEQ multiplex PCR, and TCRdb holds only the in-frame ones, with some missing. This sample has tens of thousands of clones, with approximately 82% found just once. CDR1 and CDR2 from the germline V gene are SNHLY and FYNNEI. The CDR3 loop spans 19 amino acids. The V gene end was trimmed by 6 bases and the J gene end by 7 bases; junction bases not matched to a gene: 21. This chain connects TRBV2 to TRBJ1-1, with 12 bases identical to TRBD1. What was sequenced was PBMCs. The clonotype originates from a man aged 18 to 30 in good health and CMV-seronegative. The CDR3 coding sequence is TGTGCCAGCAGAGACAATAAGCGGCGGGACAGGGGGCGGTCCCTTGAAGCTTTCTTT. Translation: CASRDNKRRDRGRSLEAFF.